These T cell receptor beta chains were read from a single sample in a study of T cell clonotyping in hematopoietic cell transplantation. Sequencing was performed with immunoSEQ multiplex PCR; in TCRdb, only in-frame clones are kept and a portion is missing. The table records about 15,000 clones, roughly 64% of them present only once. Specimen: PBMCs. The receptors derive from a human donor who either received an allogeneic hematopoietic cell transplant for a myeloid malignancy or was a related donor (not recorded which). Some clones in this sample may be carry-over from other donors' samples. CDR3s include the opening cysteine and the closing phenylalanine or tryptophan. The D gene is left open where the match is weak. Rows may omit the clone size; those that give it use once, few, many or a size class.

J,V,size,D,CDR3,DNA
TRBJ2-7,TRBV7-9,NA,NA,CASRSEYEQYF,TGTGCCAGCAGATCTGAATACGAGCAGTACTTC
TRBJ1-1,TRBV30,NA,NA,CAWSGSASTGRTEAFF,TGTGCCTGGAGTGGATCCGCCTCGACAGGACGGACTGAAGCTTTCTTT
TRBJ1-2,TRBV29-1,NA,NA,CSGGGRSYGYTF,TGCAGCGGGGGGGGCAGGTCCTATGGCTACACCTTC
TRBJ2-7,TRBV4-2,NA,TRBD1,CASSQDETGGSYEQYF,TGTGCCAGCAGCCAAGATGAAACAGGGGGCTCCTACGAGCAGTACTTC
TRBJ2-2,TRBV25-1,NA,NA,CASSERNTGDLFF,TGTGCCAGCAGTGAGCGGAACACCGGGGATCTGTTTTTT
TRBJ1-6,TRBV2,NA,NA,CASSEFQGRTPLHF,TGTGCCAGCAGTGAGTTCCAAGGGAGGACACCCCTCCACTTT
TRBJ2-5,TRBV30,NA,TRBD2,CAWTSGRRETQYF,TGTGCCTGGACTAGCGGGAGAAGAGAGACCCAGTACTTC
TRBJ2-1,TRBV29-1,NA,NA,CSWSGIGDNEQFF,TGCAGTTGGTCCGGGATAGGGGACAATGAGCAGTTCTTC
TRBJ1-2,TRBV7-9,NA,NA,CASSLGPGTGYGYTF,TGTGCCAGCAGCTTAGGTCCGGGCACGGGATATGGCTACACCTTC
TRBJ2-1,TRBV25-1,NA,TRBD2,CASSEFGAGGPLYEQFF,TGTGCCAGCAGTGAATTTGGAGCGGGAGGACCCCTTTATGAGCAGTTCTTC
TRBJ1-5,TRBV30,few,NA,CAWSTRYNQPQHF,TGTGCCTGGAGTACCAGATACAATCAGCCCCAGCATTTT
TRBJ1-1,TRBV5-6,once,NA,CASSQGDLTEAFF,TGTGCCAGCAGCCAGGGAGATCTCACTGAAGCTTTCTTT
TRBJ1-1,TRBV9,NA,NA,CASSVEGQGNTEAFF,TGTGCCAGCAGCGTAGAAGGGCAGGGCAACACTGAAGCTTTCTTT
TRBJ2-5,TRBV27,NA,NA,CASRTEQETQYF,TGTGCCTCGCGGACAGAACAAGAGACCCAGTACTTC
TRBJ2-2,TRBV2,NA,NA,CASSVAASNTGELFF,TGTGCCAGCAGTGTTGCAGCTTCGAACACCGGGGAGCTGTTTTTT
TRBJ2-3,TRBV10-3,NA,TRBD2,CAIARESDTQYF,TGTGCCATCGCGCGGGAGTCAGATACGCAGTATTTT